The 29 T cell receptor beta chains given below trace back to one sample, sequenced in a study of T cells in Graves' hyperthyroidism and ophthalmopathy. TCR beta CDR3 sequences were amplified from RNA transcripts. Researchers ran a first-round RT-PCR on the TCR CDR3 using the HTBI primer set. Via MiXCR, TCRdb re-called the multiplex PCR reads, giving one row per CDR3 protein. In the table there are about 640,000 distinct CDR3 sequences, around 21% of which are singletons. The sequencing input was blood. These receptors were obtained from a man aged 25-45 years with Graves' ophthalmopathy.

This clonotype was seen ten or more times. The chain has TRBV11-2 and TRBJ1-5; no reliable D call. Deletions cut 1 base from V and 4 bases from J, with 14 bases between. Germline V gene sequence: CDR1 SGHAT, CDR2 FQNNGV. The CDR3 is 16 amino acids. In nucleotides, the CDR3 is TGTGCCAGCAGCTTAGGGAGCTCCTCGGGGAATCAGCCCCAGCATTTT. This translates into CASSLGSSSGNQPQHF.

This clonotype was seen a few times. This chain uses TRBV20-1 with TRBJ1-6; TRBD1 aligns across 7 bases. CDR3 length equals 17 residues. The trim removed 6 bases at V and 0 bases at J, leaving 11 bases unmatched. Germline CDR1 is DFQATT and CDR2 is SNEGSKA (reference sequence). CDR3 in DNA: TGCAGTGCCGATAGCCGGACAGGAAGCTCCTATAATTCACCCCTCCACTTT. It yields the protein CSADSRTGSSYNSPLHF.

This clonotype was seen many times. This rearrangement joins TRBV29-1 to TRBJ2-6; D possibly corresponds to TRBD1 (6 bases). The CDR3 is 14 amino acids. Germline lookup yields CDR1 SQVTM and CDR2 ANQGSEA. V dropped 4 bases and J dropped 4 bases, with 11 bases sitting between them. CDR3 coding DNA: TGCAGCGTTGGTATGGGGGCCGGGGCCAACGTCCTGACTTTC. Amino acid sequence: CSVGMGAGANVLTF. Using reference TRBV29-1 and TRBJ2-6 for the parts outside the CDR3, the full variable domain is SAVISQKPSRDICQRGTSLTIQCQVDSQVTMMFWYRQQPGQSLTLIATANQGSEATYESGFVIDKFPISRPNLTFSTLTVSNMSPEDSSIYLCSVGMGAGANVLTFGAGSRLTVL.

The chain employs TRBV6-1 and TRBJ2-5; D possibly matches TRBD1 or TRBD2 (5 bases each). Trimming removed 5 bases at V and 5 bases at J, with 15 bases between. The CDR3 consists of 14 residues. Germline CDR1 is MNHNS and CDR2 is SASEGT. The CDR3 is CASSYAGSGETQYF. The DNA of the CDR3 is TGTGCCAGCAGTTATGCGGGTTCAGGGGAGACCCAGTACTTC.

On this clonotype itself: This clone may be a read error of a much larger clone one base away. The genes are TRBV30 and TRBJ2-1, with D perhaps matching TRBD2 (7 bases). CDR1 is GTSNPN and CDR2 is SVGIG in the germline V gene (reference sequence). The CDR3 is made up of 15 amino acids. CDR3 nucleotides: TGTGCCTGGACAGGGGCGGCGGGAGTAGGCAATGGGCAGTTCTTC. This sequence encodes CAWTGAAGVGNGQFF.

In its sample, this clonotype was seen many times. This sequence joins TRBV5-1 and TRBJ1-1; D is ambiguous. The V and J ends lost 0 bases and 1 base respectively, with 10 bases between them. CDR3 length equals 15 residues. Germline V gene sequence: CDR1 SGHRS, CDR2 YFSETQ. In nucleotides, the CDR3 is TGCGCCAGCAGCTTGGGGTGGGCCGGGAACACTGAAGCTTTCTTT. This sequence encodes CASSLGWAGNTEAFF.

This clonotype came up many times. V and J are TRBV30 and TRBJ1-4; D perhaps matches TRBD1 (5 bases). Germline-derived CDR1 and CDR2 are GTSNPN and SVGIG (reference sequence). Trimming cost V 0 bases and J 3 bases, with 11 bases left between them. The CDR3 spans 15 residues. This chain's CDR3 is CAWSVKAGPNEKLFF. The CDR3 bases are TGTGCCTGGAGTGTAAAAGCAGGGCCTAATGAAAAACTGTTTTTT.

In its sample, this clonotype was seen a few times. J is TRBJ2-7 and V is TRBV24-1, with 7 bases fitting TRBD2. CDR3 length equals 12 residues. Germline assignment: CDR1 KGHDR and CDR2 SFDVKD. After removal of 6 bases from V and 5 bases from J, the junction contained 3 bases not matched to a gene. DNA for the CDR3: TGTGCCACCAGTTCAGGGAGGGACGAGCAGTACTTC. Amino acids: CATSSGRDEQYF.

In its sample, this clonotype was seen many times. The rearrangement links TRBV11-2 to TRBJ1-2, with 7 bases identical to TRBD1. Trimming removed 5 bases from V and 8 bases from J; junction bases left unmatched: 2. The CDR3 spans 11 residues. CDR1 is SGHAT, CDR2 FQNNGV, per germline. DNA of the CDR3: TGTGCCAGCAGCCAGGGGGGCGGCTACACCTTC. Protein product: CASSQGGGYTF.

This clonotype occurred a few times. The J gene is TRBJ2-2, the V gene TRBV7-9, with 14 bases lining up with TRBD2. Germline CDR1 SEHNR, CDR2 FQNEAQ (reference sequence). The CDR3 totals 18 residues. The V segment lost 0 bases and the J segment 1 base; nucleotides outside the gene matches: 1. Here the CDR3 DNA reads TGTGCCAGCAGCTTAGCCGGGACTAGCGGGAGGAACACCGGGGAGCTGTTTTTT. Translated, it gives CASSLAGTSGRNTGELFF.

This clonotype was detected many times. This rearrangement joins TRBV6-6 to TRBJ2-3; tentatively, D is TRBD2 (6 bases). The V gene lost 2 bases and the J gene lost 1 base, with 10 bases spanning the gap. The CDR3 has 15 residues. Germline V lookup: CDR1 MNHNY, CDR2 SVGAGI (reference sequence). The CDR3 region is CASSYASARTDTQYF. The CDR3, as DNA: TGTGCCAGCAGTTACGCTAGCGCCCGCACAGATACGCAGTATTTT.

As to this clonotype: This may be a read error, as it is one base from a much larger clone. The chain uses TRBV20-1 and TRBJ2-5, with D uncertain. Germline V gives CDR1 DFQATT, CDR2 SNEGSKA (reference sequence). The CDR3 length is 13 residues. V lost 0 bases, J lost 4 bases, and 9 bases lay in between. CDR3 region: CSARDRTGETQYF. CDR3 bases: TGCAGTGCTAGAGATCGGACCGGAGAGACCCAGTACTTC.

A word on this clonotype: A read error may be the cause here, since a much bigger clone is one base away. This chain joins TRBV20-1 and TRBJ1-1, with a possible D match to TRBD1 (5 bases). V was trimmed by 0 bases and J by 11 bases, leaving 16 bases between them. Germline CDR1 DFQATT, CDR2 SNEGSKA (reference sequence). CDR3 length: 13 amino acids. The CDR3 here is CSARDPGAGWAFF. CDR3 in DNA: TGCAGTGCTAGAGATCCTGGCGCAGGGTGGGCTTTCTTT.

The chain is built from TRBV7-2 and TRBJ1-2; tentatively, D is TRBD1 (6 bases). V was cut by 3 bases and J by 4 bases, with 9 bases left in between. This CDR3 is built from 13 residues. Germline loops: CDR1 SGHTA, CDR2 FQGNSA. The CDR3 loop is CASSFRQVYGYTF. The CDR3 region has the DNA TGTGCCAGCAGCTTCAGACAGGTCTATGGCTACACCTTC. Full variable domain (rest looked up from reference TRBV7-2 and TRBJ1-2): GAGVSQSPSNKVTEKGKDVELRCDPISGHTALYWYRQSLGQGLEFLIYFQGNSAPDKSGLPSDRFSAERTGGSVSTLTIQRTQQEDSAVYLCASSFRQVYGYTFGSGTRLTVV.

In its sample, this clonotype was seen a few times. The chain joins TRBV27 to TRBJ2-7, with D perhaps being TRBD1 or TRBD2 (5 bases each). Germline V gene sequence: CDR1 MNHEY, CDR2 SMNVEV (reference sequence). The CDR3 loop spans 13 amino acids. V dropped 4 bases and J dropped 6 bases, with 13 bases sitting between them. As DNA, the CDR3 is TGTGCCAGCAGTTCGGGACCCCCGGGCGAGCAGTACTTC. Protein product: CASSSGPPGEQYF.

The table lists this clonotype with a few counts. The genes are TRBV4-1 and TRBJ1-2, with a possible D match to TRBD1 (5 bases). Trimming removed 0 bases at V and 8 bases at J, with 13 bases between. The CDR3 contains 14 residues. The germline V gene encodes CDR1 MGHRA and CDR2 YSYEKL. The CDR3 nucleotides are TGCGCCAGCAGCCAAGATGAAGGGGATAGCGGCTACACCTTC. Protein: CASSQDEGDSGYTF.

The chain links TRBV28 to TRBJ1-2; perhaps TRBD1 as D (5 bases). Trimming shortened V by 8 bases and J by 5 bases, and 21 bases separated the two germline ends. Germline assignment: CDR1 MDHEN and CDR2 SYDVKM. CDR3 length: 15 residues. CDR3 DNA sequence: TGTGCCAGCCTTAAAGGACCGGCAGGGAAGTATGGCTACACCTTC. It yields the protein CASLKGPAGKYGYTF.

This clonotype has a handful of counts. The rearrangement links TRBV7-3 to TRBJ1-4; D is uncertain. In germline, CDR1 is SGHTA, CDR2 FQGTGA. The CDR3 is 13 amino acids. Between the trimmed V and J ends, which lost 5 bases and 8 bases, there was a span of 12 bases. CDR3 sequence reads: CASSAALGEKLFF. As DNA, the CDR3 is TGTGCCAGCAGCGCGGCCCTGGGGGAAAAACTGTTTTTT.

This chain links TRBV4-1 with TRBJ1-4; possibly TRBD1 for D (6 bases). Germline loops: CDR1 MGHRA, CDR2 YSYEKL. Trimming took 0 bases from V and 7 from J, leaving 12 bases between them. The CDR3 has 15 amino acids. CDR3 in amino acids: CASSQDGQGSEKLFF. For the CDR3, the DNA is TGCGCCAGCAGCCAAGATGGGCAGGGGAGTGAAAAACTGTTTTTT.

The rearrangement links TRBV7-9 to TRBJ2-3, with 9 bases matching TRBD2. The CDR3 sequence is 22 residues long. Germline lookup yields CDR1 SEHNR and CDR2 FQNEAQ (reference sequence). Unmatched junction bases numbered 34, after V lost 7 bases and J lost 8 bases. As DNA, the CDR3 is TGTGCCAGCACCGAACCGAAGGAGTCCCTACCCGAGACTAGCGGTCCGGACGGTACGCAGTATTTT. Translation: CASTEPKESLPETSGPDGTQYF.

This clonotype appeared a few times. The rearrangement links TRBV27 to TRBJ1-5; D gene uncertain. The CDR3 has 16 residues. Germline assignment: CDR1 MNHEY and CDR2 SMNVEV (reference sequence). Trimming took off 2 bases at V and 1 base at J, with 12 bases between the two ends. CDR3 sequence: CASSLVGRMSNQPQHF. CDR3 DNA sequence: TGTGCCAGCAGTTTAGTCGGGAGGATGAGCAATCAGCCCCAGCATTTT.

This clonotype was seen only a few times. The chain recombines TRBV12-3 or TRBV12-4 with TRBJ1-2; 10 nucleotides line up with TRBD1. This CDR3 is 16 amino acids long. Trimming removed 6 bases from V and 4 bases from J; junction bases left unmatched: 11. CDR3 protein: CASRRDRGVAFYGYTF. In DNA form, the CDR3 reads TGTGCCAGCAGGAGGGACAGGGGCGTTGCCTTCTATGGCTACACCTTC.

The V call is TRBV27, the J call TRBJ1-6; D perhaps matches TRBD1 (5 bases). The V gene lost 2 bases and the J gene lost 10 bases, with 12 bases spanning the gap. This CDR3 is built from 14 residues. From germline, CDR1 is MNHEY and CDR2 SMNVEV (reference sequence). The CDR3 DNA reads TGTGCCAGCAGTTTAAGTGGGGACTGGTCACCCCTCCACTTT. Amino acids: CASSLSGDWSPLHF.

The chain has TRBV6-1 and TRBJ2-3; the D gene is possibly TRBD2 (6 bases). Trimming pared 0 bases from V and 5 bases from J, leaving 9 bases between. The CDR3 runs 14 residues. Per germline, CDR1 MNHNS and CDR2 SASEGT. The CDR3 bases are TGTGCCAGCAGTGAAGCGGCTAGCGTAGATACGCAGTATTTT. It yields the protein CASSEAASVDTQYF.

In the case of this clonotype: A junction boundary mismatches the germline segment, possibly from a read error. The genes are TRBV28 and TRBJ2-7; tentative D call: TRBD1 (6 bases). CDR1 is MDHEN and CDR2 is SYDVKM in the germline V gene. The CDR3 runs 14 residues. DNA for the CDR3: TGTGCCAGCAGTTTCAGGGGCCGTTCCTACGAGCGGTACTTC. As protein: CASSFRGRSYERYF.

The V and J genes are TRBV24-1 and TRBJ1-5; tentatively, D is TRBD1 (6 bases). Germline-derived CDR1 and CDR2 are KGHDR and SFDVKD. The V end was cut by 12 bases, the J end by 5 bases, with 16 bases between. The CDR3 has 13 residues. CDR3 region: CAAQGSYDQPQHF. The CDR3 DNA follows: TGTGCCGCCCAGGGGTCCTATGATCAGCCCCAGCATTTT.

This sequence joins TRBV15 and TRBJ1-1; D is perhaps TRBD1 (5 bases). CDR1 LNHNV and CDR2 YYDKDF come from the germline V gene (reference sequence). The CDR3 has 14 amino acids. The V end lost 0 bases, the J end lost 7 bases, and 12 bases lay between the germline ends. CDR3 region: CATSRDRTGLEAFF. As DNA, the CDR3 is TGTGCCACCAGCAGAGATAGAACAGGACTTGAAGCTTTCTTT.

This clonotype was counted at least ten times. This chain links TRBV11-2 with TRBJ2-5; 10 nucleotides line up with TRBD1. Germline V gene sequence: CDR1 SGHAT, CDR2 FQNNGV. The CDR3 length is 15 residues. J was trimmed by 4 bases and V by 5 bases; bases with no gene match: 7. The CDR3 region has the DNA TGTGCCAGCAGCCGTCCCGGGACAGGGGCAGAGACCCAGTACTTC. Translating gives CASSRPGTGAETQYF.

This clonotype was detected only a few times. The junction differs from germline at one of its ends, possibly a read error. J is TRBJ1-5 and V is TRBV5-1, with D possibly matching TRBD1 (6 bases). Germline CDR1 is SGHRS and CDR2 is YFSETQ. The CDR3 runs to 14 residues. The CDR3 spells CASSLGGDRQPQHF. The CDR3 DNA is TGTGCCAGCAGTTTAGGGGGGGACCGTCAGCCCCAGCATTTT.